The TCR beta chain described here comes from a study of blood T cell repertoires in COVID-19. Looking at the study overall: Whether acute or convalescent, the COVID-19 samples came from the United States, Italy and Spain. T cells, B-cell-depleted T cells, or PBMCs provided the cDNA or gDNA that served as material.

In the authors' workflow: The assay estimated nucleated cells by amplifying reference gene primers. The protocol was immunoSEQ multiplex PCR, while the TCRdb copy is restricted to in-frame clones and leaves out a portion. Clone size and V and J calls were adopted from that table, with D and trimming inferred from the DNA. The sample comprises 150,000 to 200,000 clones, around 86% of which are singletons, and about 7.1% rests with the top ten. The CDR3 is 15 residues long. CDR1 is SNHLY and CDR2 is FYNNEI in the germline V gene. Trimming took 8 bases from V and 0 from J; bases not matched to a gene: 4.

The V gene is TRBV2, the J gene TRBJ1-4, with 9 bases lining up with TRBD1. The sample comprised peripheral blood. This TCR derives from a woman in her 70s with COVID-19, enrolled during active disease. Here the CDR3 reads CASLDRGSTNEKLFF. CDR3 coding DNA: TGTGCCAGCTTGGACAGGGGTTCAACTAATGAAAAACTGTTTTTT.